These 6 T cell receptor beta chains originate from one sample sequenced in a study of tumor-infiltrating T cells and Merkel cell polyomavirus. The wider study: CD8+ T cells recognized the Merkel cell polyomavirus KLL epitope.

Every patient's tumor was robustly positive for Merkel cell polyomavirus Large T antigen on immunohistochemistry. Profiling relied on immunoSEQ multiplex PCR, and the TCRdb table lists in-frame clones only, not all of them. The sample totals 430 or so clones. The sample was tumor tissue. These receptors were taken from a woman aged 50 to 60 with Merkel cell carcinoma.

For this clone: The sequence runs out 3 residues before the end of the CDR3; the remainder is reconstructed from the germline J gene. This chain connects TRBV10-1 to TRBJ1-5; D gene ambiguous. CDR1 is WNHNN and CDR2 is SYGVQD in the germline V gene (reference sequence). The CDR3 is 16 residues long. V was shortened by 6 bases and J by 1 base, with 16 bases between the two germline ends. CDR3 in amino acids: CASRAAGGRSNQPQHF. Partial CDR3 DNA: TGCGCCAGCAGAGCCGCCGGCGGTAGGAGCAATCAGCCC.

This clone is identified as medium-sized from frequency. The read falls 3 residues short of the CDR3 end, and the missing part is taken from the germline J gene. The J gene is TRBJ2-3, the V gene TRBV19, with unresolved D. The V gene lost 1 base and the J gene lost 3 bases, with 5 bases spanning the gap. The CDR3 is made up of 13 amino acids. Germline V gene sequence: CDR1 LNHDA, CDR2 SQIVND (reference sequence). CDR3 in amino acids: CASSIATTDTQYF. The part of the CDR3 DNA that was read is TGTGCCAGTAGTATAGCCACAACAGATACG. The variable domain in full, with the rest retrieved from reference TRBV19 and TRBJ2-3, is DGGITQSPKYLFRKEGQNVTLSCEQNLNHDAMYWYRQDPGQGLRLIYYSQIVNDFQKGDIAEGYSVSREKKESFPLTVTSAQKNPTAFYLCASSIATTDTQYFGPGTRLTVL.

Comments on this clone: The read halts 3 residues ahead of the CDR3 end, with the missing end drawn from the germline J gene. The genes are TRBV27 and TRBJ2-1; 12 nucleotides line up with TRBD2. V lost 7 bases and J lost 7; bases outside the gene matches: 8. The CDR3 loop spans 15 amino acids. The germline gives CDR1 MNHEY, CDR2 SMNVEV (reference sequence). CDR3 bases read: TGTGCCAGCACCCCCTCTAGCGGGAGGGGTAATGAG. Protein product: CASTPSSGRGNE. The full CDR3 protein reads CASTPSSGRGNEQFF.

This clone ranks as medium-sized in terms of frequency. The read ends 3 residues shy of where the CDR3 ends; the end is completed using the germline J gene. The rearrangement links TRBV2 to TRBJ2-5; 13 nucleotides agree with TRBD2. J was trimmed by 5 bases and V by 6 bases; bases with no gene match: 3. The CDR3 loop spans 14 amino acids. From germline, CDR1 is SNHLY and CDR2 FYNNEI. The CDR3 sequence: CASRRTSGGETQYF. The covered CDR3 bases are TGTGCCAGCAGACGGACTAGCGGGGGCGAGACC.

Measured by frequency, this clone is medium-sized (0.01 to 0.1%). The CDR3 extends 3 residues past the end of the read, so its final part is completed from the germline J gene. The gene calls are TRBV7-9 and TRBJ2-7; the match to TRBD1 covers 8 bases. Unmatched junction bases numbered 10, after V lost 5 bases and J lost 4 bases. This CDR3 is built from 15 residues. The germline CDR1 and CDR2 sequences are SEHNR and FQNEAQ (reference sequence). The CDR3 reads CASSPLDRGGYEQYF. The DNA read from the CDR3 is TGTGCCAGCAGCCCTTTAGACAGGGGAGGTTACGAG.

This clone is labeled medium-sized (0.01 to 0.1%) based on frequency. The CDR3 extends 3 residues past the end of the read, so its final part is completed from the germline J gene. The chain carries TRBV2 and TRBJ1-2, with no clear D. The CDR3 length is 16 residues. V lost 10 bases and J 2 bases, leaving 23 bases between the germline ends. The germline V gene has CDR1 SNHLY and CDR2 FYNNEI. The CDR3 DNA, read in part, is TGTGCCACAATACTTCGAGACACCACCATCAACTATGGC. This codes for CATILRDTTINYG. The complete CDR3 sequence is CATILRDTTINYGYTF.